Below are 12 T cell receptor beta chains sequenced from a single sample in a study of technical replicates of blood from a few donors. Sequencing was performed with immunoSEQ multiplex PCR; in TCRdb, only in-frame clones are kept and a portion is missing. The sample lists roughly 80,000 clones; over 75% were seen once. Sequences were obtained from T cells isolated from PBMCs. The receptors were gathered from a human donor in good health.

V and J are TRBV7-8 and TRBJ1-4; 9 nucleotides line up with TRBD1. Trimming removed 7 bases from V and 6 bases from J; junction bases left unmatched: 6. CDR3 size: 14 residues. The germline V gene encodes CDR1 SGHVS and CDR2 FQNEAQ. The CDR3 coding sequence is TGTGCCAGCACGCCGACAGGGGGGTATGAAAAACTGTTTTTT. Translating gives CASTPTGGYEKLFF. Variable domain in full (rest from reference TRBV7-8 and TRBJ1-4): GAGVSQSPRYKVAKRGQDVALRCDPISGHVSLFWYQQALGQGPEFLTYFQNEAQLDKSGLPSDRFFAERPEGSVSTLKIQRTQQEDSAVYLCASTPTGGYEKLFFGSGTQLSVL.

The rearrangement links TRBV18 to TRBJ2-3; the match to TRBD2 covers 10 bases. Trimming took 3 bases from V and 0 from J; bases not matched to a gene: 3. CDR3 length equals 16 residues. The V gene's germline CDR1 is KGHSH and CDR2 LQKENI. The CDR3 nucleotides read TGTGCCAGCTCACCTCGACTAGCGGGCAGCACAGATACGCAGTATTTT. This translates into CASSPRLAGSTDTQYF.

V and J are TRBV19 and TRBJ1-5; D ambiguous. Germline V lookup: CDR1 LNHDA, CDR2 SQIVND (reference sequence). V was cut by 5 bases and J by 0 bases, with 8 bases left in between. The CDR3 is 14 amino acids. CDR3 sequence (DNA): TGTGCCAGTAGTTTAATACTTAGCAATCAGCCCCAGCATTTT. This codes for CASSLILSNQPQHF.

The gene calls are TRBV14 and TRBJ1-1; 8 positions match TRBD1. From germline, CDR1 is SGHDN and CDR2 FVKESK. V shed 6 bases, J shed 2 bases, and the junction held 5 bases outside the gene matches. There are 14 residues in the CDR3. As DNA, the CDR3 is TGTGCCAGCAGGCAGGGGGCCCCTAACACTGAAGCTTTCTTT. Amino acid sequence: CASRQGAPNTEAFF.

This sequence joins TRBV19 and TRBJ1-5; maybe TRBD1 (5 bases). Germline CDR1 LNHDA, CDR2 SQIVND (reference sequence). Trimming removed 7 bases from V and 7 bases from J, with 20 bases in between. The CDR3 length is 15 residues. The DNA for the CDR3 is TGTGCCAGTACCCCGACGGGGCAGGGAGGGCAGCCCCAGCATTTT. It translates to CASTPTGQGGQPQHF.

The gene calls are TRBV7-9 and TRBJ2-1; a weak D match, TRBD1 (6 bases). V was cut by 5 bases and J by 3 bases, with 11 bases left in between. This CDR3 comprises 14 residues. The germline CDR1 and CDR2 sequences are SEHNR and FQNEAQ (reference sequence). The CDR3 nucleotides read TGTGCCAGCAGCGTCCGGGACATCTACAATGAGCAGTTCTTC. This codes for CASSVRDIYNEQFF.

The genes are TRBV28 and TRBJ1-4, with D possibly matching TRBD1 (5 bases). The CDR3 contains 16 residues. The germline V gene has CDR1 MDHEN and CDR2 SYDVKM. V dropped 3 bases and J dropped 4 bases, with 15 bases sitting between them. The CDR3 coding sequence is TGTGCCAGCAGTTTCCCCGGACACCTTTTTAATGAAAAACTGTTTTTT. It translates to CASSFPGHLFNEKLFF.

The genes are TRBV14 and TRBJ2-1; no definite D call. Germline lookup yields CDR1 SGHDN and CDR2 FVKESK. Trimming pared 6 bases from V and 0 bases from J, leaving 9 bases between. The CDR3 is 14 amino acids. The CDR3 here is CASSLASSYNEQFF. CDR3 sequence (DNA): TGTGCCAGCAGTCTGGCTAGCTCCTACAATGAGCAGTTCTTC.

The chain is built from TRBV9 and TRBJ2-7, with TRBD2 as a possible D gene (5 bases). Trimming stripped 5 bases from V and 0 bases from J, with 12 bases between. CDR1 is SGDLS and CDR2 is YYNGEE in the germline V gene. This CDR3 region has 14 residues. The CDR3 nucleotides are TGTGCCAGCAGTCGCGACTACCACTCCTACGAGCAGTACTTC. Encoded protein: CASSRDYHSYEQYF.

V and J are TRBV15 and TRBJ2-3; possibly TRBD1 for D (5 bases). CDR3 length equals 15 residues. Per the germline V gene, CDR1 is LNHNV and CDR2 is YYDKDF (reference sequence). V lost 0 bases, J lost 3 bases, and 10 bases lay in between. CDR3 amino acids: CATSRERQPTDTQYF. The CDR3 bases are TGTGCCACCAGCAGAGAAAGACAGCCGACAGATACGCAGTATTTT.

The V call is TRBV18, the J call TRBJ1-5, with D possibly TRBD1 on 6 matching bases. V was trimmed by 3 bases and J by 2 bases, leaving 11 bases between them. Germline V gene data show CDR1 as KGHSH and CDR2 as LQKENI. The CDR3 sequence is 15 residues long. CDR3: CASSPSGAGNQPQHF. DNA for the CDR3: TGTGCCAGCTCACCTTCAGGGGCGGGCAATCAGCCCCAGCATTTT.

A single count supports this clone. The rearrangement links TRBV4-2 to TRBJ2-1; the match to TRBD2 covers 7 bases. CDR1 is LGHNA and CDR2 is YNFKEQ in the germline V gene. The CDR3 covers 13 residues. V shed 1 base, J shed 10 bases, and the junction held 4 bases outside the gene matches. Here the CDR3 DNA reads TGTGCCAGCAGCCAAGGGCGGGAGAAGGAGCAGTTCTTC. Amino acids: CASSQGREKEQFF.